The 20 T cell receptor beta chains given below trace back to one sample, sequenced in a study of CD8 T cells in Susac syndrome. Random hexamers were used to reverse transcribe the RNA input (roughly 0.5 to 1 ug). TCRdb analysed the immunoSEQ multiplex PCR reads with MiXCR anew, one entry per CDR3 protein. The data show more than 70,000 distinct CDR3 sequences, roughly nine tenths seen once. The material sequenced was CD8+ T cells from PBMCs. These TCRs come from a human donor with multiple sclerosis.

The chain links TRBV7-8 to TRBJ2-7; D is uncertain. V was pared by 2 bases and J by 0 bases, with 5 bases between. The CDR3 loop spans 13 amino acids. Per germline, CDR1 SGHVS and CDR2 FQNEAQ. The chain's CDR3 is CASSLSPSYEQYF. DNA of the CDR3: TGTGCCAGCAGCTTAAGTCCCTCCTACGAGCAGTACTTC. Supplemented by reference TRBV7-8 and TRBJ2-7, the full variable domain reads GAGVSQSPRYKVAKRGQDVALRCDPISGHVSLFWYQQALGQGPEFLTYFQNEAQLDKSGLPSDRFFAERPEGSVSTLKIQRTQQEDSAVYLCASSLSPSYEQYFGPGTRLTVT.

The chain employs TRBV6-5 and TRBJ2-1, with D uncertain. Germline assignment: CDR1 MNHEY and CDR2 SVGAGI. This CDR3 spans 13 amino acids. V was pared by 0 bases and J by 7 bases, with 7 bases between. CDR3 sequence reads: CASSYSSQNEQFF. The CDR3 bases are TGTGCCAGCAGTTACTCCAGCCAGAATGAGCAGTTCTTC.

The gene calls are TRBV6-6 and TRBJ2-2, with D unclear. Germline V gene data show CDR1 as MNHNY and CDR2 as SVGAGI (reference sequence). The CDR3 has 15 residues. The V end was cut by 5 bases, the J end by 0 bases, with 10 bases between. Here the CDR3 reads CASSAAAANTGELFF. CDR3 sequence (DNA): TGTGCCAGCAGTGCGGCGGCAGCGAACACCGGGGAGCTGTTTTTT.

The CDR3 is CSARERVAGAIGLETQYF. CDR3 nucleotide sequence: TGCAGTGCTAGAGAGAGGGTAGCGGGGGCCATTGGTTTAGAGACCCAGTACTTC. The chain uses TRBV20-1 and TRBJ2-5; TRBD2 matches 9 bases. The CDR3 loop spans 18 amino acids. The germline gives CDR1 DFQATT, CDR2 SNEGSKA (reference sequence). The ends lost 0 bases at V and 4 bases at J; junction bases unmatched: 15.

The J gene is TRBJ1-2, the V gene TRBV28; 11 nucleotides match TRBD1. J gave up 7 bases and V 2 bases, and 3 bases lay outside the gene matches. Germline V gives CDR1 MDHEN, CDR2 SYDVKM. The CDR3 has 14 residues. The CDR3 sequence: CASSLTGTGGGYTF. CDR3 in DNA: TGTGCCAGCAGTTTAACCGGGACAGGGGGTGGCTACACCTTC.

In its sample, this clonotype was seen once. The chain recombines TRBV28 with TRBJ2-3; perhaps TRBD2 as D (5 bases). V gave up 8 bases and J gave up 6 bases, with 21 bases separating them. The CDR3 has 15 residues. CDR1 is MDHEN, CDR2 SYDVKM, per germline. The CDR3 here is CASFRRVTARDTQYF. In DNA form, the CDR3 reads TGTGCCAGCTTCAGGCGGGTTACCGCCCGGGATACGCAGTATTTT.

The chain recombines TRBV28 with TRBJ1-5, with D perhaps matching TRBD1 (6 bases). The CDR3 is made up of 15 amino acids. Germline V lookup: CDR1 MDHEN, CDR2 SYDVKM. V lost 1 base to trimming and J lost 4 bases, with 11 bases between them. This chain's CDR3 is CASSLSLTGNQPQHF. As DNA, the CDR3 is TGTGCCAGCAGTTTATCCCTCACAGGGAATCAGCCCCAGCATTTT.

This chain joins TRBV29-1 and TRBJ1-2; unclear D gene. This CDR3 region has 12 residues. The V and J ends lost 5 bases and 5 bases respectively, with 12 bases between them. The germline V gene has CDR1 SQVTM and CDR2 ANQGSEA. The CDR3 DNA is TGCAGCGTTCAAAGTGGGGTTTATGGCTACACCTTC. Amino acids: CSVQSGVYGYTF.

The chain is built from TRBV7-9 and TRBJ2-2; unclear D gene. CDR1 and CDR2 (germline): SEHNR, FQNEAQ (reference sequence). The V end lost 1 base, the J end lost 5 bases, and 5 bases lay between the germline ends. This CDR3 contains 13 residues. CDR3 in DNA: TGTGCCAGCAGCTTAGGAAGAACCGGGGAGCTGTTTTTT. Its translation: CASSLGRTGELFF.

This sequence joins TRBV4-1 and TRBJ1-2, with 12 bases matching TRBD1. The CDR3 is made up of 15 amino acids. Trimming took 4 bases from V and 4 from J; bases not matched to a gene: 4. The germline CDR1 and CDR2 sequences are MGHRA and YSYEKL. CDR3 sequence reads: CASSPGQGAVYGYTF. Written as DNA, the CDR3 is TGCGCCAGCAGCCCGGGACAGGGGGCGGTCTATGGCTACACCTTC.

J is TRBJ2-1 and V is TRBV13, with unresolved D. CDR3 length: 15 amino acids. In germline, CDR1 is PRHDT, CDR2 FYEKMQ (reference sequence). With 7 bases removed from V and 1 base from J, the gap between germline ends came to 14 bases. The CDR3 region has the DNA TGTGCCAGCATCCAATCAGCGTTATCCTACAATGAGCAGTTCTTC. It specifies CASIQSALSYNEQFF.

The CDR3 here is CASSSQTGELFF. The CDR3, as DNA: TGTGCCAGCAGCTCCCAGACCGGGGAGCTGTTTTTT. The gene calls are TRBV13 and TRBJ2-2; D uncertain. Germline CDR1 reads PRHDT; CDR2 reads FYEKMQ (reference sequence). The V end lost 4 bases, the J end lost 5 bases, and 5 bases lay between the germline ends. This CDR3 region has 12 residues.

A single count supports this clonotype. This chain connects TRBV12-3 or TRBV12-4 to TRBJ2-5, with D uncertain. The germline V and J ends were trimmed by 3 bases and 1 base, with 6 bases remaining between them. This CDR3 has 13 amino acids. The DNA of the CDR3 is TGTGCCAGCAGTTTTGCGCTCCAAGAGACCCAGTACTTC. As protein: CASSFALQETQYF.

The CDR3 bases are TGTGCCTGGAGTTCTGGGGTTAGCACCGGGGAGCTGTTTTTT. Amino acid sequence: CAWSSGVSTGELFF. V usage is TRBV30 and J usage is TRBJ2-2; D uncertain. Deletions cut 2 bases from V and 4 bases from J, with 11 bases between. Germline V gene data show CDR1 as GTSNPN and CDR2 as SVGIG (reference sequence). This CDR3 has 14 residues.

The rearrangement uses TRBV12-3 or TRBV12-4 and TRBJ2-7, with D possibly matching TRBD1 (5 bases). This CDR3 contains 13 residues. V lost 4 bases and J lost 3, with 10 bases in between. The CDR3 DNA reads TGTGCCAGCAGTTCCCCCCAGGGCTACGAGCAGTACTTC. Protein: CASSSPQGYEQYF.

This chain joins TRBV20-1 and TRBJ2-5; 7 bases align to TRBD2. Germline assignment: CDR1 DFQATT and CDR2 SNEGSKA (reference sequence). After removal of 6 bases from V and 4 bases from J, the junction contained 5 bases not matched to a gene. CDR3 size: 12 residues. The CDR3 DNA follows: TGCAGTGCGAGGTGGGGGGGAGAGACCCAGTACTTC. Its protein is CSARWGGETQYF.

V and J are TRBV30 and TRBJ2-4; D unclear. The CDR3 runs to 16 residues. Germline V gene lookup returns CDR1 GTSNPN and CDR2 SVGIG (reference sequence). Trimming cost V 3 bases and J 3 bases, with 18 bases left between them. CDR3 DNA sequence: TGTGCCTGGAGCGCCCCCCTCTGGCTTAGCAAAAACATTCAGTACTTC. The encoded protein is CAWSAPLWLSKNIQYF.

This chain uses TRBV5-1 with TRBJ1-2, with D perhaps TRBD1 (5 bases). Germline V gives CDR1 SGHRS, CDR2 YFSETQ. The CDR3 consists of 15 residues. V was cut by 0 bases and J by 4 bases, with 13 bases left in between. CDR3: CASSLAGGEVYGYTF. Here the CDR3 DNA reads TGCGCCAGCAGCTTGGCCGGGGGAGAGGTCTATGGCTACACCTTC.

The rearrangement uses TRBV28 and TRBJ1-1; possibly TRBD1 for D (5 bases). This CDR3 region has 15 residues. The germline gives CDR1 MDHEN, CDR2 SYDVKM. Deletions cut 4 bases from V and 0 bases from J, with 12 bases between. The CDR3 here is CASSSTMGVNTEAFF. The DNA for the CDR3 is TGTGCCAGCAGTTCGACGATGGGGGTGAACACTGAAGCTTTCTTT.

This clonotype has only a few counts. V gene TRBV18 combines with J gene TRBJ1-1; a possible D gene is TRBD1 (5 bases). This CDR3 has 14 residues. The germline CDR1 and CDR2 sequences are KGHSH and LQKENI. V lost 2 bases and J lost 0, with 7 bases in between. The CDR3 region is CASSPGGLNTEAFF. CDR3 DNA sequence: TGTGCCAGCTCACCAGGGGGTCTGAACACTGAAGCTTTCTTT.